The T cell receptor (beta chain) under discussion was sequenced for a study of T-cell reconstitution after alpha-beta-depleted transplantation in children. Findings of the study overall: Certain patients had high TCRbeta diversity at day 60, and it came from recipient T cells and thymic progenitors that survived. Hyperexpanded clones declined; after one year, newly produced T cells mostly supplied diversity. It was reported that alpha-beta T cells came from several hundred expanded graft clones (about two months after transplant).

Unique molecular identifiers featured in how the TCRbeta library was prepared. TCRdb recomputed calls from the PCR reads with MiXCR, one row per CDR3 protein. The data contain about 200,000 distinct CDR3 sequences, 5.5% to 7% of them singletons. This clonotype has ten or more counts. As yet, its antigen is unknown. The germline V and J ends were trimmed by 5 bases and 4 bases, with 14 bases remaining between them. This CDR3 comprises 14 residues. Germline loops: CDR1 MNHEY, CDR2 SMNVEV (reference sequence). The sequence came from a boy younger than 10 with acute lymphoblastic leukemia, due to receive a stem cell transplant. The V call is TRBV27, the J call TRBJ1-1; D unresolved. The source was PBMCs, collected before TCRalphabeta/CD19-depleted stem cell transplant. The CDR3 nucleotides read TGTGCCAGCAGTCGAGTGGGAGGCGGCACTGAAGCTTTCTTT. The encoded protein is CASSRVGGGTEAFF.